This T cell receptor beta chain is drawn from a study of vaccination and CD4 T cells after COVID-19. Cultured CD4+ T-cell DNA underwent Oncomine TCR Beta short-read sequencing. Extraction of genomic DNA was performed on cultured CD4+ T cells. In TCRdb, the PCR reads were re-called with MiXCR into one record per CDR3 protein. The sample consists of roughly 10,000 distinct CDR3 sequences, 30% to 40% of them appearing once. This clonotype showed up just a few times. Its antigen is still unknown. Treatment: roughly 10-day PBMC culture with coronavirus spike peptide pools or control peptides (ViraFEST assay). The unexposed donor gave CD4+ T cells before the COVID-19 pandemic (2011-2018). Antigen-specific T cells were expanded with peptide pools by ViraFEST, and TCRs were then sequenced. Germline CDR1 LNHDA, CDR2 SQIVND (reference sequence). The CDR3 totals 14 residues. V lost 7 bases, J lost 6 bases, and 6 bases stayed unmatched.

The sequence came from a human donor in good health. The sequencing sample was made of CD4+ T cells from blood, cultured in vitro. The chain combines TRBV19 with TRBJ1-5; 10 nucleotides align to TRBD1. This CDR3 reads CASTSGQGSQPQHF. CDR3 in DNA: TGTGCCAGTACCTCGGGACAGGGGAGTCAGCCCCAGCATTTT.